The 26 T cell receptor beta chains below were found in one sample sequenced in a study of OX40 agonist ivuxolimab in advanced cancers. Using immunoSEQ multiplex PCR, the repertoire was profiled, and TCRdb retains in-frame clones only, with some absent. The sample includes 60,000 to 90,000 clones, over 85% of them seen just once. The sample here was CD4+ or CD8+ T cells sorted from blood, taken in a trial of the OX40 agonist ivuxolimab. These receptors were taken from an adult with an advanced solid tumor such as melanoma, head and neck, liver or kidney cancer.

The J gene is TRBJ2-5, the V gene TRBV30; D remains ambiguous. V was cut by 3 bases and J by 1 base, with 9 bases left in between. Germline lookup yields CDR1 GTSNPN and CDR2 SVGIG (reference sequence). This CDR3 contains 13 residues. The CDR3, as DNA: TGTGCCTGGAGCCCACAGCCCCAAGAGACCCAGTACTTC. This translates into CAWSPQPQETQYF.

The J gene is TRBJ2-3, the V gene TRBV5-1; TRBD2 matches at 11 bases. Losses at the gene ends were 3 bases for V and 2 bases for J; bases not matched to a gene: 5. Germline V gene lookup returns CDR1 SGHRS and CDR2 YFSETQ. The CDR3 runs to 16 residues. DNA of the CDR3: TGCGCCAGCAGCTCGGGGACTAGCGGACTCACAGATACGCAGTATTTT. It codes for CASSSGTSGLTDTQYF.

The chain employs TRBV7-3 and TRBJ2-2; D unclear. The CDR3 length is 14 residues. The V end lost 5 bases, the J end lost 1 base, and 8 bases lay between the germline ends. Germline V lookup: CDR1 SGHTA, CDR2 FQGTGA. CDR3 sequence (DNA): TGTGCCAGCAGCCGTCTTTTGAACACCGGGGAGCTGTTTTTT. Residues: CASSRLLNTGELFF.

V gene TRBV28 combines with J gene TRBJ2-7, with 9 bases that match TRBD2. The CDR3 loop spans 14 amino acids. Losses at the gene ends were 2 bases for V and 6 bases for J; bases not matched to a gene: 5. From germline, CDR1 is MDHEN and CDR2 SYDVKM. The CDR3, as DNA: TGTGCCAGCAGTTTACCTCGCGGGAGGGGCGAGCAGTACTTC. It encodes CASSLPRGRGEQYF.

This clone occurred once. V is TRBV6-1 and J is TRBJ1-2; D is perhaps TRBD1 (5 bases). Germline assignment: CDR1 MNHNS and CDR2 SASEGT. The CDR3 is 13 amino acids. V lost 8 bases, J lost 8 bases, and 18 bases lay in between. CDR3 coding DNA: TGTGCCAGCTCAACAGAGGGGTATAACGGCTACACCTTC. This encodes CASSTEGYNGYTF.

The J gene is TRBJ1-4, the V gene TRBV10-1; 7 bases align to TRBD1. The V gene end was trimmed by 8 bases and the J gene end by 8 bases; junction bases not matched to a gene: 8. The CDR3 extends over 13 amino acids. From germline, CDR1 is WNHNN and CDR2 SYGVQD (reference sequence). Here the CDR3 reads CASLGGLGEKLFF. The CDR3 region has the DNA TGCGCCAGCCTAGGGGGCTTGGGGGAAAAACTGTTTTTT.

V and J are TRBV27 and TRBJ2-2; no firm D call. V dropped 4 bases and J dropped 4 bases, with 10 bases sitting between them. The CDR3 is 14 amino acids. Germline V lookup: CDR1 MNHEY, CDR2 SMNVEV (reference sequence). This chain's CDR3 is CASSSVEITGELFF. CDR3 coding DNA: TGTGCCAGCAGTTCCGTAGAAATCACCGGGGAGCTGTTTTTT.

The chain employs TRBV27 and TRBJ1-2, with D maybe TRBD1 (5 bases). Per germline, CDR1 MNHEY and CDR2 SMNVEV (reference sequence). Trimming stripped 3 bases from V and 0 bases from J, with 11 bases between. This CDR3 is built from 15 residues. The CDR3 is CASSLGTGSNYGYTF. The CDR3, as DNA: TGTGCCAGCAGTTTGGGAACAGGCTCTAACTATGGCTACACCTTC.

V is TRBV4-1 and J is TRBJ1-1, with 8 bases aligning to TRBD1. Unmatched junction bases numbered 10, after V lost 3 bases and J lost 7 bases. This CDR3 has 15 residues. Germline V CDR1 and CDR2: MGHRA, YSYEKL. The CDR3 nucleotides read TGCGCCAGCAGCCATCCTTGGACAGGGAGCCTTGAAGCTTTCTTT. The encoded protein is CASSHPWTGSLEAFF.

V usage is TRBV4-1 and J usage is TRBJ1-2; 7 nucleotides agree with TRBD1. Losses at the gene ends were 0 bases for V and 2 bases for J; bases not matched to a gene: 3. The CDR3 contains 15 residues. Germline values: CDR1 MGHRA, CDR2 YSYEKL. DNA of the CDR3: TGCGCCAGCAGCCAAGATTTCAGGGGGAACTATGGCTACACCTTC. Protein sequence: CASSQDFRGNYGYTF.

This rearrangement joins TRBV7-2 to TRBJ1-1; the D gene is possibly TRBD1 (5 bases). With 1 base removed from V and 3 bases from J, the gap between germline ends came to 12 bases. Germline CDR1 SGHTA, CDR2 FQGNSA. This CDR3 contains 15 residues. CDR3 bases: TGTGCCAGCAGCTTAGTTTCGGACACCTACACTGAAGCTTTCTTT. As protein: CASSLVSDTYTEAFF.

This chain links TRBV10-3 with TRBJ1-5; D is perhaps TRBD1 (6 bases). The CDR3 spans 15 residues. V dropped 2 bases and J dropped 2 bases, with 10 bases sitting between them. The germline V gene has CDR1 ENHRY and CDR2 SYGVKD. CDR3 DNA sequence: TGTGCCATCAGTGAGGTTGGGGGGCGCAATCAGCCCCAGCATTTT. It yields the protein CAISEVGGRNQPQHF.

This chain's CDR3 is CSVASAGELFF. The CDR3 coding sequence is TGCAGCGTTGCCTCGGCCGGGGAGCTGTTTTTT. The V call is TRBV29-1, the J call TRBJ2-2; D is unresolved. Trimming pared 4 bases from V and 6 bases from J, leaving 6 bases between. Germline V gene lookup returns CDR1 SQVTM and CDR2 ANQGSEA. The CDR3 is made up of 11 amino acids.

The gene calls are TRBV7-2 and TRBJ2-5; D remains ambiguous. CDR1 and CDR2 from the germline V gene are SGHTA and FQGNSA. V was cut by 5 bases and J by 0 bases, with 7 bases left in between. The CDR3 is 13 residues long. The CDR3 spells CASSLRYQETQYF. CDR3 bases: TGTGCCAGCAGCCTAAGGTACCAAGAGACCCAGTACTTC.

The chain recombines TRBV2 with TRBJ1-3, with 7 nucleotides matching TRBD1. This CDR3 contains 14 residues. Germline assignment: CDR1 SNHLY and CDR2 FYNNEI. V shed 2 bases, J shed 2 bases, and the junction held 0 bases outside the gene matches. CDR3 in DNA: TGTGCCAGCAGTGAACAGGGGGCTGGAAACACCATATATTTT. This codes for CASSEQGAGNTIYF.

This clone has more than one count but fewer than ten. V usage is TRBV11-2 and J usage is TRBJ2-5, with 9 bases identical to TRBD1. The germline CDR1 and CDR2 sequences are SGHAT and FQNNGV. The CDR3 is 14 residues long. V shed 4 bases and J 3 bases; nucleotides not matched to a gene: 3. CDR3 loop: CASSSGTGKETQYF. The CDR3 region has the DNA TGTGCCAGCAGCTCCGGGACAGGGAAAGAGACCCAGTACTTC.

The chain recombines TRBV19 with TRBJ2-7, with D tentatively TRBD1 or TRBD2 (6 bases each). The V end was cut by 5 bases, the J end by 2 bases, with 16 bases between. Looked up from germline, CDR1 is LNHDA and CDR2 is SQIVND (reference sequence). This CDR3 contains 15 residues. The CDR3, as DNA: TGTGCCAGTAGTCCCGGGGGCCTTCCAACCTACGAGCAGTACTTC. It is translated as CASSPGGLPTYEQYF.

V gene TRBV11-2 combines with J gene TRBJ1-5; D not certain. The CDR3 contains 13 residues. The germline gives CDR1 SGHAT, CDR2 FQNNGV. V shed 1 base and J shed 5 bases, with 6 bases lying between them. The CDR3 reads CASSLGAHQPQHF. The CDR3 DNA follows: TGTGCCAGCAGCTTAGGAGCCCATCAGCCCCAGCATTTT.

The chain couples TRBV6-1 to TRBJ1-1; TRBD1 might be the D (5 bases). The CDR3 is made up of 14 amino acids. Germline V gene lookup returns CDR1 MNHNS and CDR2 SASEGT. V was shortened by 4 bases and J by 1 base, with 10 bases between the two germline ends. CDR3 coding DNA: TGTGCCAGCAGTGGACAGATAACGAACACTGAAGCTTTCTTT. Translating it yields CASSGQITNTEAFF.

V usage is TRBV5-1 and J usage is TRBJ2-2; TRBD1 or TRBD2 may be the D gene (5 bases each). The V gene lost 6 bases and the J gene lost 6 bases, with 24 bases spanning the gap. The CDR3 runs to 17 residues. The germline V gene has CDR1 SGHRS and CDR2 YFSETQ. CDR3 nucleotide sequence: TGCGCCAGCACCCCGGAGGTTGGCAGGGTGAGGGCCGGGGAGCTGTTTTTT. Translation gives CASTPEVGRVRAGELFF.

J is TRBJ2-7 and V is TRBV12-2; the table's D call of TRBD1 was not tested on the DNA. TRBV12-2 is tagged as a pseudogene. CDR3 length equals 14 residues. The chain's CDR3 is CASRVRQGPYEQYF. The CDR3 DNA follows: TGTGCAAGTCGCGTCCGACAGGGCCCCTACGAGCAGTACTTC.

The V and J genes are TRBV28 and TRBJ2-7; 8 positions match TRBD1. Germline values: CDR1 MDHEN, CDR2 SYDVKM. The CDR3 contains 15 residues. The ends lost 5 bases at V and 9 bases at J; junction bases unmatched: 15. CDR3 region: CASSPQDRDGTGQYF. The CDR3 bases are TGTGCCAGCAGTCCCCAGGACAGGGACGGGACTGGGCAGTACTTC. The whole variable domain, remainder taken from reference TRBV28 and TRBJ2-7, is DVKVTQSSRYLVKRTGEKVFLECVQDMDHENMFWYRQDPGLGLRLIYFSYDVKMKEKGDIPEGYSVSREKKERFSLILESASTNQTSMYLCASSPQDRDGTGQYFGPGTRLTVT.

The chain employs TRBV7-5 and TRBJ2-1. TRBV7-5 has pseudogene status. The CDR3 contains 16 residues. This CDR3 reads CVRSLVGGDNWDEQFF. The CDR3 bases are TGTGTCAGAAGCTTAGTAGGCGGGGACAATTGGGATGAGCAGTTCTTC.

A few counts support this clone. The V gene is TRBV28, the J gene TRBJ1-5; no clear D. The germline CDR1 and CDR2 sequences are MDHEN and SYDVKM. CDR3 length: 15 amino acids. V dropped 1 base and J dropped 2 bases, with 9 bases sitting between them. CDR3 loop: CASSLFSGGNQPQHF. In nucleotides, the CDR3 is TGTGCCAGCAGTTTATTTTCGGGAGGCAATCAGCCCCAGCATTTT. The entire variable domain, with the rest obtained from reference TRBV28 and TRBJ1-5, is as follows: DVKVTQSSRYLVKRTGEKVFLECVQDMDHENMFWYRQDPGLGLRLIYFSYDVKMKEKGDIPEGYSVSREKKERFSLILESASTNQTSMYLCASSLFSGGNQPQHFGDGTRLSIL.

This clone was counted a few times. The CDR3 nucleotides read TGTGCCAGCAGCTTATTAGGGGCGGGGAACACTGAAGCTTTCTTT. This translates into CASSLLGAGNTEAFF. J is TRBJ1-1 and V is TRBV7-3, with a weak D call TRBD1 (5 bases). Trimming took off 2 bases at V and 1 base at J, with 11 bases between the two ends. There are 15 residues in the CDR3. Germline V gives CDR1 SGHTA, CDR2 FQGTGA.

This rearrangement joins TRBV5-4 to TRBJ2-7; 7 bases agree with TRBD1. The CDR3 is made up of 13 amino acids. CDR1 SGHNT and CDR2 YYREEE come from the germline V gene (reference sequence). Trimming took 4 bases from V and 2 from J; bases not matched to a gene: 3. Written as DNA, the CDR3 is TGTGCCAGCAGCAACGGACAGGCCTACGAGCAGTACTTC. Translated: CASSNGQAYEQYF.